The present T cell receptor beta chain was sequenced within a study of immune heterogeneity within non-small cell lung tumors. Trimming cost V 6 bases and J 2 bases, with 13 bases left between them. CDR3 length: 14 residues. Multiplex PCR with 32 V and 13 J primers amplified TCR beta CDR3. TCRdb reprocessed the multiplex PCR reads with MiXCR, giving one entry per CDR3 protein. Of roughly 9,900 distinct CDR3 sequences listed, under 30% are singletons. Bulk tumor genomic DNA constituted the template, at approximately 600 ng per sample. Surgeons took several biopsies per primary tumor, spaced far apart, during surgery. The study enrolled patients with untreated, newly diagnosed non-small cell lung cancer who underwent curative surgery.

The material sequenced was lung tumor tissue. This chain connects TRBV12-3 or TRBV12-4 to TRBJ2-5, with a weak D call TRBD2 (7 bases). This TCR came from a woman aged 60-75 years with non-small cell lung cancer. In DNA, the CDR3 is TGTGCCAGCAGGGGAGGGGGTGGTCAAGAGACCCAGTACTTC. Translation gives CASRGGGGQETQYF.